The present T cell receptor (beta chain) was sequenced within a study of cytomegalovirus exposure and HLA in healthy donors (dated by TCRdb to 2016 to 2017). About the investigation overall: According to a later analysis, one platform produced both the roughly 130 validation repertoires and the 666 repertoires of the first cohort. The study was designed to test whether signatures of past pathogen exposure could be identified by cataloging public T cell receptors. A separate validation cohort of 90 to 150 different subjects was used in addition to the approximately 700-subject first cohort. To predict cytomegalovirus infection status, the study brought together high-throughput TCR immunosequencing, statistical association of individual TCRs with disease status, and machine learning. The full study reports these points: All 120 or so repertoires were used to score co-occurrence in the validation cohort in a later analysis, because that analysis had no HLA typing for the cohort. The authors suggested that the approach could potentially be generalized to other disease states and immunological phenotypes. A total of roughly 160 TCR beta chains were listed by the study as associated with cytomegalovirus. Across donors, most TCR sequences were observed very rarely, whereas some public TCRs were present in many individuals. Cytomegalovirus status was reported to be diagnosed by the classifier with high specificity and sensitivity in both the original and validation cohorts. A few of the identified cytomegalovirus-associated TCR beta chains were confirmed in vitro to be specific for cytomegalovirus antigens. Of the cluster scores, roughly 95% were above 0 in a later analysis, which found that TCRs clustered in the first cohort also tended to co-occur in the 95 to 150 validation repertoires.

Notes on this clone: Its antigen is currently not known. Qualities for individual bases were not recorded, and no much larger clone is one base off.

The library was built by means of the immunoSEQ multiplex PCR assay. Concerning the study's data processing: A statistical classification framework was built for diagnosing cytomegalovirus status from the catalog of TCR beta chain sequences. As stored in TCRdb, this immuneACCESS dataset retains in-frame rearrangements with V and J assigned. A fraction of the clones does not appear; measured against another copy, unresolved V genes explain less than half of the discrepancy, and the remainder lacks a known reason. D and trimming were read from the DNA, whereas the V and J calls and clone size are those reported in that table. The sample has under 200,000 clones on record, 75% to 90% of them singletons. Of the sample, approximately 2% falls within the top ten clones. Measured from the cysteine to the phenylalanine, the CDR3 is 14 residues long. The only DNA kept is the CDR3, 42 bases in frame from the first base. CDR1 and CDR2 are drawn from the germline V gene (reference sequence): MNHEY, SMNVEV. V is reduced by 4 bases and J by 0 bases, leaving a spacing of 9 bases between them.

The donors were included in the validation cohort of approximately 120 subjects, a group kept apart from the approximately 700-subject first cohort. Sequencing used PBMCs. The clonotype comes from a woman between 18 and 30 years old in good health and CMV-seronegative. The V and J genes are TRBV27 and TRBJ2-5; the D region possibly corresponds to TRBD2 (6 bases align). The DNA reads TGTGCCAGCAGTTCCCGGGACTACCAAGAGACCCAGTACTTC. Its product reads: CASSSRDYQETQYF.